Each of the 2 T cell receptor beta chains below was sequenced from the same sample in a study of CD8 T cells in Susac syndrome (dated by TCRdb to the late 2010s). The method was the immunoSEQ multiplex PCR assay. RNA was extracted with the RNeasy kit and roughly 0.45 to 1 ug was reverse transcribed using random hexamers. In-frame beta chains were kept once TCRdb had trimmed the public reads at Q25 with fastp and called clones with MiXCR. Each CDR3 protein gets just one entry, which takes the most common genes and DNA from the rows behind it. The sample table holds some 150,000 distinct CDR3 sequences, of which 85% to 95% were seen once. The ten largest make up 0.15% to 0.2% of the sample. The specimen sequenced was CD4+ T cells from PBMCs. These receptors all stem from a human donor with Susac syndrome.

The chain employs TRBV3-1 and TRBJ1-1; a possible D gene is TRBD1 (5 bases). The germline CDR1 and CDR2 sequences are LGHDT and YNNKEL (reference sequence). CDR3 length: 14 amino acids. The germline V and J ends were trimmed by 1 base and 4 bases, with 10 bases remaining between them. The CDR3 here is CASSQARGSTEAFF. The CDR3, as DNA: TGTGCCAGCAGCCAAGCTAGGGGCTCCACTGAAGCTTTCTTT.

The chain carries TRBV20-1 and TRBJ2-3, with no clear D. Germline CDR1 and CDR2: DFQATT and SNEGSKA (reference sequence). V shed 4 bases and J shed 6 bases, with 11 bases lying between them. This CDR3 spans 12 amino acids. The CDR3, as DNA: TGCAGTGCTACGACTCCGACGGATACGCAGTATTTT. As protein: CSATTPTDTQYF.